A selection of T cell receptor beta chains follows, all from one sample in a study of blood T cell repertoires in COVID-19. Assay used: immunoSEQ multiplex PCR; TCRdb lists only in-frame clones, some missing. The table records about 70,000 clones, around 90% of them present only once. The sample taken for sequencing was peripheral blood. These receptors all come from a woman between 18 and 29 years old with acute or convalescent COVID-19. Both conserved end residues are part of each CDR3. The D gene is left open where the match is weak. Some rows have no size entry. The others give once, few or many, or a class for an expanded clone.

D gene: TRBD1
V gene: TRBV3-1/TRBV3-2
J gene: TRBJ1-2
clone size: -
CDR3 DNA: TGTGCCAGCAGCCAAAAATTCACCGGGACAGGGATGGGGTATGGCTACACCTTC
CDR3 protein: CASSQKFTGTGMGYGYTF

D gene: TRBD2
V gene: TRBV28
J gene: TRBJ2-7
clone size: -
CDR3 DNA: TGTGCCAGCAGTTTTATTTTTCGGCGGGGGGGCCAAGGCTACGAGCAGTACTTC
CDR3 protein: CASSFIFRRGGQGYEQYF

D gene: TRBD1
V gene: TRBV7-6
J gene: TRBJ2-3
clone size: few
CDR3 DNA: TGTGCCAGCAGCCTCTCAGGCACAGGGGTAGATACGCAGTATTTT
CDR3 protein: CASSLSGTGVDTQYF

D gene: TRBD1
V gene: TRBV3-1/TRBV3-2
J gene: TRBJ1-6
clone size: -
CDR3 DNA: TGTGCCAGCAGCCGCCAAAGAGGACAGGGGAATTCACCCCTCCACTTT
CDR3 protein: CASSRQRGQGNSPLHF

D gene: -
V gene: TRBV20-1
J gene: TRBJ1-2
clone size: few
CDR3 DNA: TGCAGTGCTAGTTATCGCTATGGCTACACCTTC
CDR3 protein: CSASYRYGYTF

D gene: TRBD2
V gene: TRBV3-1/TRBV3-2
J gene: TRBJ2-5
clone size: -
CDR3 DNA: TGTGCCAGCAGCCCCTCGGGGGGCCAAGAGACCCAGTACTTC
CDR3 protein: CASSPSGGQETQYF

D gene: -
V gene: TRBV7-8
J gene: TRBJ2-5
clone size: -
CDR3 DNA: TGTGCCAGCAGCCCGTGGGGGGTAGAAGAGACCCAGTACTTC
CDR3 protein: CASSPWGVEETQYF

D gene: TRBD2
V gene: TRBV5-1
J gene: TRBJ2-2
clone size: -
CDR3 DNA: TGCGCCAGCAGCCTAGCGGGGGGGAACACCGGGGAGCTGTTTTTT
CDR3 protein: CASSLAGGNTGELFF

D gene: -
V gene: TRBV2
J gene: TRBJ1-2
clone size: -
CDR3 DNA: TGTGCCAGCAGTGCCACAGGGAACAACTATGGCTACACCTTC
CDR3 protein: CASSATGNNYGYTF

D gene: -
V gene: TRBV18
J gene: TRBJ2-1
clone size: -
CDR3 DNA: TGTGCCAGCGAGGGGGACTCCTACAATGAGCAGTTCTTC
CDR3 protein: CASEGDSYNEQFF

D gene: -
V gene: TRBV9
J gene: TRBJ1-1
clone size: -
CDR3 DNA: TGTGCCAGCAGCGCCCACACCACAATCAACACTGAAGCTTTCTTT
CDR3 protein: CASSAHTTINTEAFF

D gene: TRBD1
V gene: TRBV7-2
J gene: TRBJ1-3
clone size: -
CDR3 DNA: TGTGCCAGCAGCCCGGGACAGGCTGGAAACACCATATATTTT
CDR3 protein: CASSPGQAGNTIYF

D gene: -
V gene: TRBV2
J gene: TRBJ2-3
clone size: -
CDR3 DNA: TGTGCCAGCAGTGTAGTAGATACGCAGTATTTT
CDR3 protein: CASSVVDTQYF

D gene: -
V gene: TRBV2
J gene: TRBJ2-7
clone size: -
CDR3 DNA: TGTGCCAGCAGTCCCGACAGGTTGCAGCAGTACTTC
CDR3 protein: CASSPDRLQQYF

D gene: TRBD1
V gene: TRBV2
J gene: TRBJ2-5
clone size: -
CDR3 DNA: TGTGCCAGCAAAGGACAGGGGGCTTACGAGACCCAGTACTTC
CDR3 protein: CASKGQGAYETQYF

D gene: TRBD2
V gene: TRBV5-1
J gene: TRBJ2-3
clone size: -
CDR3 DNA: TGCGCCAGCAGCGTAGCGGGAGCCTACACAGATACGCAGTATTTT
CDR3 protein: CASSVAGAYTDTQYF

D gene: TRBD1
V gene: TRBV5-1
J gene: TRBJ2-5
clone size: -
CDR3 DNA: TGCGCCAGCAGCTTTGGACAGGGGACCGGGACCCAGTACTTC
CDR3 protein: CASSFGQGTGTQYF

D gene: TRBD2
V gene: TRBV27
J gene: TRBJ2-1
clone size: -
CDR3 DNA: TGTGCCAGCAGTTCACGGAGCGGGAATTCCTACAATGAGCAGTTCTTC
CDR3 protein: CASSSRSGNSYNEQFF

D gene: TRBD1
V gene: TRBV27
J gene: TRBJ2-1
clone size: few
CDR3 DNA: TGTGCCAGCAGTTTAACCGGACAGGGGGCTGCACAGGAGCAGTTCTTC
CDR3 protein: CASSLTGQGAAQEQFF

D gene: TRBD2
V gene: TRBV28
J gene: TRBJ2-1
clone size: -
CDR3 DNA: TGTGCCAGCAGTCACCCCATAGCGGGGAGAAACAATGAGCAGTTCTTC
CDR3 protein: CASSHPIAGRNNEQFF

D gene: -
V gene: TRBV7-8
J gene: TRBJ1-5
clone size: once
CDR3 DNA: TGTGCCAGCAGCCCGATGGCCCACCAGCCCCAGCATTTT
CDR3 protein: CASSPMAHQPQHF

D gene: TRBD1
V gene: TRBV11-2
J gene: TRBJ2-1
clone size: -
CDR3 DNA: TGTGCCAGCAGCCAACAGGGGGCCCCTCGGGATGAGCAGTTCTTC
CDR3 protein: CASSQQGAPRDEQFF

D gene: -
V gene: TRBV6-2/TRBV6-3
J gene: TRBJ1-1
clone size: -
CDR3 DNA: TGTGCCAGCAGTTACGGCGGTTGGCTGAACACTGAAGCTTTCTTT
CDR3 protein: CASSYGGWLNTEAFF

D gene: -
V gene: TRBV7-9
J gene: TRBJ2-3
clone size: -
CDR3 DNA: TGTGCCAGCAGCTTAGGCACCGGAGCGGGCACAGATACGCAGTATTTT
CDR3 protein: CASSLGTGAGTDTQYF

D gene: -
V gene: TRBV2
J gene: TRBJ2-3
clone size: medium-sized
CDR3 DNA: TGTGCCAGCAGTGTTACTCCAGATACGCAGTATTTT
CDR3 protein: CASSVTPDTQYF

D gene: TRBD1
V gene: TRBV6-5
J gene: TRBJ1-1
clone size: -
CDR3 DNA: TGTGCCAGCAGCTTACAGGGGGCGCCCACTGAAGCTTTCTTT
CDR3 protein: CASSLQGAPTEAFF

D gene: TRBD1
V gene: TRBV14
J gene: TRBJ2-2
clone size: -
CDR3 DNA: TGTGCCAGCAGCCTACAGGGGGCTGGGGCCGGGGAGCTGTTTTTT
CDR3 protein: CASSLQGAGAGELFF

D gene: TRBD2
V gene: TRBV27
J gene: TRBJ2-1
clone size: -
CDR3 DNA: TGTGCCAGCAGCCAAAAGGCGGGACTAGCGGGGACAGTCTCCTACAATGAGCAGTTCTTC
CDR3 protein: CASSQKAGLAGTVSYNEQFF

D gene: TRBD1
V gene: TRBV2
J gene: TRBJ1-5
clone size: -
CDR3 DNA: TGTGCCAGCAGTGAACACAGGGGATCGAATAGCAATCAGCCCCAGCATTTT
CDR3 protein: CASSEHRGSNSNQPQHF

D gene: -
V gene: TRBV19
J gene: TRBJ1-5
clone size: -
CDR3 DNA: TGTGCCAGTAGTATCGGGTATAGCAATCAGCCCCAGCATTTT
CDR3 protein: CASSIGYSNQPQHF

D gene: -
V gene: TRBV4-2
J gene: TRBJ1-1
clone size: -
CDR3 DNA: TGTGCCAGCAGCCAAGATCTTGGCAGGAGGGCTTTCTTT
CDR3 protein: CASSQDLGRRAFF

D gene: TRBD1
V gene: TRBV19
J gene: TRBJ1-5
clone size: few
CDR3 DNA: TGTGCCAGTAGTATTCGGGCAGGGGGGCGGCAGCCCCAGCATTTT
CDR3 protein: CASSIRAGGRQPQHF